This T cell receptor beta chain was retrieved from a study of CD8 T cells in Susac syndrome. Random hexamers primed reverse transcription of about 0.45 to 1 ug RNA. A single record per CDR3 protein comes from TCRdb applying MiXCR to the immunoSEQ multiplex PCR reads. The repertoire holds about 210,000 distinct CDR3 sequences, with 95% as singletons. Germline assignment: CDR1 GTSNPN and CDR2 SVGIG (reference sequence). This CDR3 has 10 residues. Trimming took off 5 bases at V and 6 bases at J, with 6 bases between the two ends. The genes are TRBV30 and TRBJ2-3, with no clear D. The sequence was obtained from a human donor with multiple sclerosis. The sample consisted of CD4+ T cells from PBMCs. The CDR3 DNA is TGTGCCTGGGGCCTTGATACGCAGTATTTT. This translates into CAWGLDTQYF.